The 5 T cell receptor beta chains in this list originate from one sample, sequenced in a study of blood T cell repertoires in COVID-19. TCRdb's table, derived via immunoSEQ multiplex PCR, lists solely in-frame clones and lacks some. The data show some 45,000 clones, approximately 92% seen once. The specimen was peripheral blood. These receptors were taken from a human donor in a cohort sampled during active COVID-19.

The chain joins TRBV5-4 to TRBJ2-7, with a weak D call TRBD1 (5 bases). The CDR3 loop spans 15 amino acids. The V end was cut by 0 bases, the J end by 3 bases, with 13 bases between. The V gene's germline CDR1 is SGHNT and CDR2 YYREEE (reference sequence). CDR3: CASSLAGSGLYEQYF. The CDR3 DNA reads as TGTGCCAGCAGCTTGGCTGGTTCAGGGCTCTACGAGCAGTACTTC.

CDR3 residues: CASSPVSGGAQEQFF. The CDR3 coding sequence is TGTGCCAGCAGCCCCGTTAGCGGGGGCGCACAGGAGCAGTTCTTC. The chain carries TRBV7-9 and TRBJ2-1; 9 bases align to TRBD2. The CDR3 covers 15 residues. J gave up 10 bases and V 5 bases, and 12 bases lay outside the gene matches. Germline-derived CDR1 and CDR2 are SEHNR and FQNEAQ (reference sequence).

This chain connects TRBV3-1 (or the pseudogene TRBV3-2) to TRBJ2-4; TRBD1 is a possible D gene (5 bases). CDR3 length: 16 amino acids. Germline loops: CDR1 LGHDT, CDR2 YNNKEL (reference sequence). V was shortened by 5 bases and J by 0 bases, with 14 bases between the two germline ends. The DNA of the CDR3 is TGTGCCAGCAGCTCCCAGGGAATGCTAGCCAAAAACATTCAGTACTTC. Translated: CASSSQGMLAKNIQYF.

The rearrangement links TRBV29-1 to TRBJ2-2; D may be TRBD1 (5 bases). There are 13 residues in the CDR3. V was cut by 2 bases and J by 4 bases, with 8 bases left in between. The germline V gene has CDR1 SQVTM and CDR2 ANQGSEA. Here the CDR3 DNA reads TGCAGCGTTGAAAACAGGTTCACCGGGGAGCTGTTTTTT. Its translation is CSVENRFTGELFF.

The CDR3 bases are TGTGCCAGCAGTCAACAGGGAGCCGAGCAGTACTTC. Its translation: CASSQQGAEQYF. J is TRBJ2-7 and V is TRBV27; possibly TRBD1 for D (6 bases). The CDR3 spans 12 residues. Per germline, CDR1 MNHEY and CDR2 SMNVEV (reference sequence). V was cut by 5 bases and J by 6 bases, with 11 bases left in between.